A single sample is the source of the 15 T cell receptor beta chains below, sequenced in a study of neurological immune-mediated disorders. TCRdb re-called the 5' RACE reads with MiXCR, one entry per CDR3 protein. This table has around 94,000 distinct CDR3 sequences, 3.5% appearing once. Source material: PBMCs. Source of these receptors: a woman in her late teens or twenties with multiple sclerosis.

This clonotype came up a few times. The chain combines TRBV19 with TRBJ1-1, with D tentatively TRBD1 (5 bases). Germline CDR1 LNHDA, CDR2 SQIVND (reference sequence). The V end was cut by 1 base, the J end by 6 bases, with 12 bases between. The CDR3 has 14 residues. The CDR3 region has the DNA TGTGCCAGTAGTATAGGAGGGGTTAAGGCTGAAGCTTTCTTT. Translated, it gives CASSIGGVKAEAFF.

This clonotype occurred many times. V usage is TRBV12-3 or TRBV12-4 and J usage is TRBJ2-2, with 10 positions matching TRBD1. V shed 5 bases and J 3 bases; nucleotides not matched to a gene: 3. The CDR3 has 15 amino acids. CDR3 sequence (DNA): TGTGCCAGCAGTCGGACAGGGGGATACACCGGGGAGCTGTTTTTT. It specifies CASSRTGGYTGELFF.

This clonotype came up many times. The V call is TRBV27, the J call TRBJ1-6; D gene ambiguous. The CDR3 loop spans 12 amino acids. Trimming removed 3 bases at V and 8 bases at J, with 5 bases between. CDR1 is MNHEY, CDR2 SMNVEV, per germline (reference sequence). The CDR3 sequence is CASSFWDSPLHF. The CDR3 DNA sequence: TGTGCCAGCAGTTTTTGGGATTCACCCCTCCACTTT.

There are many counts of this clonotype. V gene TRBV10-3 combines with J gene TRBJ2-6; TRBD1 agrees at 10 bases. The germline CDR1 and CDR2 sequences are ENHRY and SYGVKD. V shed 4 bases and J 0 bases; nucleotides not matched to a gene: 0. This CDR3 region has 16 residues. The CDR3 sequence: CAISGTGGSGANVLTF. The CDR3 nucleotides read TGTGCCATCAGTGGGACAGGGGGCTCTGGGGCCAACGTCCTGACTTTC.

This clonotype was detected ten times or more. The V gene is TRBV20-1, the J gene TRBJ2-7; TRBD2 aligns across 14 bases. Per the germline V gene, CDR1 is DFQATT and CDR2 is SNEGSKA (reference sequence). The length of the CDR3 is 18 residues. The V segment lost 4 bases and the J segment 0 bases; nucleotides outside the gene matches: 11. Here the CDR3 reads CSANPGLAGELLSYEQYF. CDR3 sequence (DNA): TGCAGTGCTAACCCGGGACTAGCGGGAGAGTTACTCTCCTACGAGCAGTACTTC.

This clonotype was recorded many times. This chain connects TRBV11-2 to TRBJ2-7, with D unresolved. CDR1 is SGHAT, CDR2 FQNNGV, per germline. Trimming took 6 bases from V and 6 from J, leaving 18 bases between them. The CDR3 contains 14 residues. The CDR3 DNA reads TGTGCCAGCAGGTCCCCTGTCACTCTGAGCGAGCAGTACTTC. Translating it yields CASRSPVTLSEQYF. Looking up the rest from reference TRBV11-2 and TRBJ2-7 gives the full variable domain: EAGVAQSPRYKIIEKRQSVAFWCNPISGHATLYWYQQILGQGPKLLIQFQNNGVVDDSQLPKDRFSAERLKGVDSTLKIQPAKLEDSAVYLCASRSPVTLSEQYFGPGTRLTVT.

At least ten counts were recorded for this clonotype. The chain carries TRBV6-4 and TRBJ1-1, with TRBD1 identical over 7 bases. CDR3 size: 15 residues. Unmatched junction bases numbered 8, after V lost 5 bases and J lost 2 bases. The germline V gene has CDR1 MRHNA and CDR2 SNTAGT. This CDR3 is CASSKQGDINTEAFF. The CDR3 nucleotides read TGTGCCAGCAGTAAGCAGGGGGATATTAACACTGAAGCTTTCTTT.

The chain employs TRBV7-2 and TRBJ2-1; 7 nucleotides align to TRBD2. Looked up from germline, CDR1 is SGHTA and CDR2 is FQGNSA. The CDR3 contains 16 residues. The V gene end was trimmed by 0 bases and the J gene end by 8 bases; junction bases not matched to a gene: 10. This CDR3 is CASSLATREPWYEQFF. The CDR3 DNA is TGTGCCAGCAGCTTAGCGACGCGGGAGCCTTGGTATGAGCAGTTCTTC.

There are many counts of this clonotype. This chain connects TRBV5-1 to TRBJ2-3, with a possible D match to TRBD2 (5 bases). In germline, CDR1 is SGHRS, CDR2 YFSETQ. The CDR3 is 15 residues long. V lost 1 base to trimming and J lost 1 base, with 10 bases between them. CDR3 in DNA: TGCGCCAGCAGCTTGTCTAGCCCTGGCACAGATACGCAGTATTTT. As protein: CASSLSSPGTDTQYF.

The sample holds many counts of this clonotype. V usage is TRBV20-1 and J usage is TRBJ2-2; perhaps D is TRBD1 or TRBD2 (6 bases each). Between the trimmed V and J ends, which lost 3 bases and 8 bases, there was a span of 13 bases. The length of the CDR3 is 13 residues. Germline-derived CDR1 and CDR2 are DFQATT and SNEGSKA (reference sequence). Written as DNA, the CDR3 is TGCAGTGCTAGCCTAGGGGGGACAGGGGAGCTGTTTTTT. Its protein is CSASLGGTGELFF.

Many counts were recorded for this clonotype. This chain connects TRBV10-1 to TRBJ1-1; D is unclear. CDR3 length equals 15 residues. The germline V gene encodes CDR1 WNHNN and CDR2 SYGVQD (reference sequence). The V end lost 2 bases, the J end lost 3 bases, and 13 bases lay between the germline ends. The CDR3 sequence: CASSEGWGTDTEAFF. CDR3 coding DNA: TGCGCCAGCAGTGAGGGCTGGGGAACGGACACTGAAGCTTTCTTT.

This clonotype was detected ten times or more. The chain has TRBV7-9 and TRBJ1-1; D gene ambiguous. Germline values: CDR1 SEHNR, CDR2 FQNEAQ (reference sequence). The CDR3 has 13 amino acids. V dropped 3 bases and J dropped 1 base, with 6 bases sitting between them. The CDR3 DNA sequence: TGTGCCAGCAGCTTCCCTTCGAACACTGAAGCTTTCTTT. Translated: CASSFPSNTEAFF.

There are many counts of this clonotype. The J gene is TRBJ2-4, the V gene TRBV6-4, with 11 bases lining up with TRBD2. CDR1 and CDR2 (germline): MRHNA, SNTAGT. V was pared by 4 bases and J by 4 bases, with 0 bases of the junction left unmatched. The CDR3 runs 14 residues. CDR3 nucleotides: TGTGCCAGCAGTGGGACTAGCGGGAAAAACATTCAGTACTTC. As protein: CASSGTSGKNIQYF.

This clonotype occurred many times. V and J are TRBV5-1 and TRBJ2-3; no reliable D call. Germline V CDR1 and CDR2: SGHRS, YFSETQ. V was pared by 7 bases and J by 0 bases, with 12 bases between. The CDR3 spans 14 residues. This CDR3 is CASGPGSSTDTQYF. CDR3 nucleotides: TGCGCCAGCGGCCCCGGGTCCAGCACAGATACGCAGTATTTT.

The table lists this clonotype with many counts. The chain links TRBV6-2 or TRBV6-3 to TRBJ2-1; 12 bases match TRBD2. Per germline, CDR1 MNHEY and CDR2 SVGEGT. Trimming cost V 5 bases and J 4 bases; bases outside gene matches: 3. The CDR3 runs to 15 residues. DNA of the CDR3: TGTGCCAGCAGTCTAGCGGGAGGGGAGTACAATGAGCAGTTCTTC. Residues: CASSLAGGEYNEQFF.